Listed below are T cell receptor beta chains from one sample, sequenced in a study of Graves' ophthalmopathy and Graves' hyperthyroidism. TCRdb re-analysed the multiplex PCR reads in MiXCR, keeping a single row per CDR3 protein. This table holds 600,000 to 950,000 distinct CDR3 sequences, around 40% found once. The sequenced material came from peripheral blood. The receptor source for this set is an adult man with Graves' ophthalmopathy. Each CDR3 is given with its conserved first and last residue. A D gene is named only where the DNA matches it firmly. Rows may omit the clone size; those that give it use once, few, many or a size class.

V: TRBV7-2; D: .; size: few; length: 15; J: TRBJ1-1; CDR3: CASSLDGGMNTEAFF; DNA: TGTGCCAGCAGCTTAGACGGGGGTATGAACACTGAAGCTTTCTTT
V: TRBV19; D: .; size: .; length: 14; J: TRBJ1-5; CDR3: CASSIQDSNQPQHF; DNA: TGTGCCAGTAGTATCCAAGATAGCAATCAGCCCCAGCATTTT
V: TRBV5-6; D: .; size: few; length: 15; J: TRBJ2-5; CDR3: CASRKTPRGRETQYF; DNA: TGTGCCAGCAGGAAAACACCCAGGGGTAGGGAGACCCAGTACTTC
V: TRBV7-9; D: .; size: few; length: 19; J: TRBJ1-1; CDR3: CASTIQFRDVWGGNTEAFF; DNA: TGTGCCAGCACCATTCAATTCCGGGACGTATGGGGGGGAAACACTGAAGCTTTCTTT
V: TRBV6-5; D: .; size: few; length: 16; J: TRBJ2-5; CDR3: CASSPLHGGVQETQYF; DNA: TGTGCCAGCAGTCCCCTTCACGGAGGCGTCCAAGAGACCCAGTACTTC
V: TRBV15; D: .; size: .; length: 12; J: TRBJ2-1; CDR3: CATSREWWGQFF; DNA: TGTGCCACCAGCAGAGAATGGTGGGGTCAGTTCTTC
V: TRBV11-1; D: TRBD1; size: few; length: 15; J: TRBJ2-7; CDR3: CASSAGTGPTYEQYF; DNA: TGTGCCAGCAGCGCAGGGACAGGGCCCACCTACGAGCAGTACTTC
V: TRBV20-1; D: .; size: .; length: 13; J: TRBJ2-7; CDR3: CSASSGTSYGQYF; DNA: TGCAGTGCTAGTTCCGGGACCTCCTACGGGCAGTACTTC
V: TRBV25-1; D: .; size: .; length: 13; J: TRBJ1-2; CDR3: CASSLTLVYGYTF; DNA: TGTGCCAGCAGTTTAACCCTGGTCTATGGCTACACCTTC
V: TRBV15; D: .; size: many; length: 15; J: TRBJ2-5; CDR3: CATSRGRGVYQSQYF; DNA: TGTGCCACCAGCAGAGGGAGAGGGGTTTATCAATCCCAGTACTTC
V: TRBV29-1; D: .; size: .; length: 13; J: TRBJ2-7; CDR3: CSQDEQTGYEQYF; DNA: TGCAGCCAAGATGAACAGACAGGCTACGAGCAGTACTTC
V: TRBV20-1; D: TRBD2; size: .; length: 16; J: TRBJ2-2; CDR3: CSASEREPRSTGELFF; DNA: TGCAGTGCTAGTGAGCGGGAGCCTCGAAGCACCGGGGAGCTGTTTTTT
V: TRBV5-1; D: TRBD1; size: many; length: 17; J: TRBJ2-6; CDR3: CASSLGQASSGANVLTF; DNA: TGCGCCAGCAGCCTAGGACAGGCAAGCTCTGGGGCCAACGTCCTGACTTTC
V: TRBV10-3; D: .; size: .; length: 14; J: TRBJ1-4; CDR3: CASRSGTTNEKLFF; DNA: TGTGCCAGCAGATCCGGGACAACTAATGAAAAACTGTTTTTT
V: TRBV15; D: .; size: .; length: 14; J: TRBJ1-2; CDR3: CATSRSGVRHGYTF; DNA: TGTGCCACCAGCAGATCAGGGGTTAGACATGGCTACACCTTC
V: TRBV7-9; D: .; size: .; length: 16; J: TRBJ2-5; CDR3: CASSPGEFAGQETQYF; DNA: TGTGCCAGCAGCCCTGGAGAATTCGCGGGACAGGAGACCCAGTACTTC
V: TRBV7-8; D: TRBD2; size: many; length: 15; J: TRBJ2-7; CDR3: CASSFTSGENYEQYF; DNA: TGTGCCAGCAGCTTTACTAGCGGGGAGAACTACGAGCAGTACTTC
V: TRBV19; D: .; size: once; length: 16; J: TRBJ1-4; CDR3: CASSTLSLSTNEKLFF; DNA: TGTGCCAGTAGTACCCTGTCTTTGTCAACTAATGAAAAACTGTTTTTT
V: TRBV19; D: TRBD2; size: .; length: 17; J: TRBJ2-5; CDR3: CASTRTSGGPRDGGQYF; DNA: TGTGCCAGTACCAGGACTAGCGGGGGCCCCCGGGACGGCGGCCAGTACTTC
V: TRBV7-9; D: TRBD1; size: .; length: 16; J: TRBJ1-4; CDR3: CASSLVSGGSGGKLFF; DNA: TGTGCCAGCAGCCTGGTTTCAGGGGGTTCGGGAGGAAAACTGTTTTTT
V: TRBV20-1; D: TRBD2; size: .; length: 15; J: TRBJ2-5; CDR3: CSAGTSGRARETQYF; DNA: TGCAGTGCTGGGACTAGCGGGAGGGCCCGGGAGACCCAGTACTTC
V: TRBV5-5; D: TRBD1; size: .; length: 16; J: TRBJ2-5; CDR3: CASSFGTGKYQETQYF; DNA: TGTGCCAGCAGCTTCGGGACAGGGAAGTACCAAGAGACCCAGTACTTC
V: TRBV7-9; D: .; size: .; length: 16; J: TRBJ1-4; CDR3: CATQLGARGVNEKLFF; DNA: TGTGCCACCCAGCTGGGGGCGCGGGGGGTTAATGAAAAACTGTTTTTT
V: TRBV6-6; D: .; size: .; length: 14; J: TRBJ1-2; CDR3: CASSSVRGREGYTF; DNA: TGTGCCAGCAGTTCCGTCCGTGGGAGGGAAGGCTACACCTTC
V: TRBV7-8; D: .; size: many; length: 15; J: TRBJ1-4; CDR3: CASSVQGLGNEKLFF; DNA: TGTGCCAGCAGCGTCCAGGGGCTCGGTAATGAAAAACTGTTTTTT
V: TRBV19; D: TRBD2; size: .; length: 19; J: TRBJ2-5; CDR3: CASSASGLAGVVVGETQYF; DNA: TGTGCCAGTAGTGCTTCGGGACTAGCGGGAGTTGTGGTTGGAGAGACCCAGTACTTC
V: TRBV7-9; D: .; size: .; length: 16; J: TRBJ2-2; CDR3: CASSLLGPLNTGELFF; DNA: TGTGCCAGCAGCTTATTAGGACCGCTGAACACCGGGGAGCTGTTTTTT
V: TRBV10-3; D: .; size: .; length: 15; J: TRBJ1-1; CDR3: CAISESNLLRVGAFF; DNA: TGTGCCATCAGTGAGTCGAATCTGCTCCGGGTTGGAGCTTTCTTT
V: TRBV10-3; D: TRBD2; size: .; length: 17; J: TRBJ2-7; CDR3: CAISDTSGGSSYNEQYF; DNA: TGTGCCATCAGTGATACTAGCGGGGGGAGCTCCTACAATGAGCAGTACTTC
V: TRBV5-1; D: .; size: .; length: 13; J: TRBJ1-2; CDR3: CASSPKDSYGYTF; DNA: TGCGCCAGCAGCCCAAAGGACAGCTATGGCTACACCTTC
V: TRBV9; D: .; size: once; length: 15; J: TRBJ2-5; CDR3: CASSDGLWPAETQYF; DNA: TGTGCCAGCAGCGACGGACTCTGGCCGGCGGAGACCCAGTACTTC
V: TRBV2; D: TRBD1; size: .; length: 14; J: TRBJ1-1; CDR3: CASSAGTVYTEAFF; DNA: TGTGCCAGCAGTGCAGGGACAGTGTACACTGAAGCTTTCTTT
V: TRBV7-9; D: TRBD1; size: .; length: 15; J: TRBJ1-3; CDR3: CASSPDRGWWNTIYF; DNA: TGTGCCAGCAGCCCGGACAGGGGTTGGTGGAACACCATATATTTT
V: TRBV29-1; D: .; size: many; length: 13; J: TRBJ1-1; CDR3: CSVEQGMNTEAFF; DNA: TGCAGCGTTGAACAGGGAATGAACACTGAAGCTTTCTTT
V: TRBV10-3; D: .; size: many; length: 13; J: TRBJ1-2; CDR3: CASSFRGDYGYTF; DNA: TGTGCCAGCAGTTTTCGGGGAGACTATGGCTACACCTTC
V: TRBV12-3/TRBV12-4; D: .; size: .; length: 15; J: TRBJ2-2; CDR3: CASSSRTENTRELFF; DNA: TGTGCCAGCAGCTCCCGGACGGAAAACACCAGGGAGCTGTTTTTT
V: TRBV7-9; D: .; size: few; length: 14; J: TRBJ1-2; CDR3: CASSFPGRTDYRTF; DNA: TGTGCCAGCAGCTTTCCGGGACGGACCGATTATAGGACCTTC
V: TRBV7-3; D: TRBD1; size: .; length: 17; J: TRBJ2-2; CDR3: CASVRDRGLVRTGELFF; DNA: TGTGCCAGCGTCCGGGACAGGGGATTGGTTCGCACCGGGGAGCTGTTTTTT
V: TRBV7-9; D: TRBD1; size: few; length: 16; J: TRBJ1-5; CDR3: CASSQDGTAGNQPQHF; DNA: TGCGCCAGCAGCCAAGACGGGACAGCCGGCAATCAGCCCCAGCATTTT
V: TRBV2; D: .; size: .; length: 12; J: TRBJ1-1; CDR3: CASSWGTVSAFF; DNA: TGTGCCAGCAGCTGGGGGACGGTTTCGGCTTTCTTT
V: TRBV7-9; D: .; size: many; length: 13; J: TRBJ1-1; CDR3: CASSPPLDTEAFF; DNA: TGTGCCAGCAGCCCTCCGCTCGACACTGAAGCTTTCTTT
V: TRBV5-6; D: TRBD1; size: few; length: 15; J: TRBJ1-2; CDR3: CASSSGQGETYGYTF; DNA: TGTGCCAGCAGCTCGGGACAGGGGGAGACCTATGGCTACACCTTC
V: TRBV29-1; D: .; size: .; length: 14; J: TRBJ1-1; CDR3: CSVDAGGENTEAFF; DNA: TGCAGCGTTGACGCAGGCGGGGAGAACACTGAAGCTTTCTTT
V: TRBV19; D: .; size: .; length: 12; J: TRBJ2-7; CDR3: CASGRGEDEQYF; DNA: TGTGCCTCAGGACGGGGAGAAGACGAGCAGTACTTC
V: TRBV7-2; D: .; size: few; length: 17; J: TRBJ2-7; CDR3: CASSLAGSQGTFYEQYF; DNA: TGTGCCAGCAGCTTAGCAGGGAGCCAGGGCACTTTCTACGAGCAGTACTTC
V: TRBV7-8; D: .; size: many; length: 15; J: TRBJ1-5; CDR3: CASSTRVWGKKPQHF; DNA: TGTGCCAGCAGCACTAGGGTATGGGGTAAAAAGCCCCAGCATTTT
V: TRBV5-5; D: .; size: .; length: 14; J: TRBJ1-2; CDR3: CASRASGLKRGNTF; DNA: TGTGCCAGCAGGGCCAGTGGCCTTAAGCGCGGCAACACCTTC
V: TRBV2; D: TRBD2; size: .; length: 13; J: TRBJ2-7; CDR3: CASSGGGFNEQYF; DNA: TGTGCCAGCAGCGGCGGGGGGTTCAACGAGCAGTACTTC
V: TRBV7-9; D: .; size: once; length: 14; J: TRBJ2-5; CDR3: CASSLGPGPQPQYF; DNA: TGTGCCAGCAGCTTAGGTCCGGGTCCTCAGCCCCAGTACTTC
V: TRBV4-1; D: .; size: .; length: 15; J: TRBJ2-2; CDR3: CASSQEAGYTGELFF; DNA: TGCGCCAGCAGCCAAGAAGCAGGGTACACCGGGGAGCTGTTTTTT
V: TRBV2; D: .; size: many; length: 11; J: TRBJ1-4; CDR3: CASSGGEKLFF; DNA: TGTGCCAGCAGTGGAGGAGAAAAACTGTTTTTT
V: TRBV7-9; D: .; size: .; length: 14; J: TRBJ2-2; CDR3: CASTVIRGSGELFF; DNA: TGTGCCAGCACCGTCATACGAGGGTCCGGGGAGCTGTTTTTT
V: TRBV7-2; D: TRBD2; size: .; length: 17; J: TRBJ2-5; CDR3: CASSLRGTSPYQETQYF; DNA: TGTGCCAGCAGCTTACGGGGGACTAGCCCGTACCAAGAGACCCAGTACTTC
V: TRBV10-3; D: .; size: .; length: 12; J: TRBJ2-2; CDR3: CAGRNAPGELFF; DNA: TGTGCCGGCAGAAACGCCCCCGGGGAGCTGTTTTTT
V: TRBV29-1; D: .; size: .; length: 14; J: TRBJ2-5; CDR3: CSVEDLRPGETQYF; DNA: TGCAGCGTTGAAGATCTCAGGCCAGGAGAGACCCAGTACTTC
V: TRBV4-2; D: .; size: .; length: 15; J: TRBJ2-5; CDR3: CASSQNDGNQETQYF; DNA: TGTGCCAGCAGCCAAAATGACGGAAACCAAGAGACCCAGTACTTC
V: TRBV2; D: TRBD1; size: once; length: 15; J: TRBJ1-2; CDR3: CASSETGKLAEDYTF; DNA: TGTGCCAGCAGTGAGACAGGGAAGTTAGCGGAGGACTACACCTTC
V: TRBV15; D: TRBD1; size: many; length: 14; J: TRBJ1-5; CDR3: CATSKDRSNQPQHF; DNA: TGTGCCACCAGCAAGGACAGGTCCAATCAGCCCCAGCATTTT
V: TRBV29-1; D: TRBD1; size: many; length: 13; J: TRBJ2-7; CDR3: CSVVGQGRYEQYF; DNA: TGCAGCGTTGTGGGACAGGGGCGCTACGAGCAGTACTTC
V: TRBV12-3/TRBV12-4; D: .; size: many; length: 11; J: TRBJ2-7; CDR3: CASSLGYEQYF; DNA: TGTGCCAGCAGCTTAGGCTACGAGCAGTACTTC